A selection of T cell receptor beta chains follows, all from one sample in a study of blood T cell repertoires in COVID-19. Data came from immunoSEQ multiplex PCR; TCRdb stores just in-frame clones and leaves some out. The sample carries 380,000 or so clones, 88% recorded once. The source material was PBMCs or T cells enriched from blood (not recorded which). All receptors come from a woman in her 40s with acute COVID-19. CDR3s include the opening cysteine and the closing phenylalanine or tryptophan. A D gene is named only where the DNA matches it firmly. The size of a clone is reported for some rows only, either as once, few or many, or as a class for expanded clones.

CDR3 length	clone size	D gene	V gene	J gene	CDR3 DNA	CDR3 protein
13	once	TRBD1	TRBV24-1	TRBJ1-2	TGTGCCACCAGTGTCGGGACAGGGAAAGGCTACACCTTC	CATSVGTGKGYTF
14	NA	NA	TRBV3-1/TRBV3-2	TRBJ2-3	TGTGCCAGCAGCCCCCGGACAGTACCAGATACGCAGTATTTT	CASSPRTVPDTQYF
13	NA	TRBD1	TRBV18	TRBJ1-1	TGTGCCAGCTCGGAGGGACAGAGGTATGGGGCTTTCTTT	CASSEGQRYGAFF
17	NA	TRBD2	TRBV2	TRBJ2-1	TGTGCCAGCAGTGGGACTAGCGGGGGGGTCTCCTACAATGAGCAGTTCTTC	CASSGTSGGVSYNEQFF
15	NA	NA	TRBV19	TRBJ2-7	TGTGCCAGTAGTCCCCGAGGCGTGGGGAGAGACGAGCAGTACTTC	CASSPRGVGRDEQYF
15	NA	TRBD1	TRBV7-9	TRBJ1-1	TGTGCCAGCAGCTCGGACAGGGTCTGGAACACTGAAGCTTTCTTT	CASSSDRVWNTEAFF
16	NA	TRBD1	TRBV5-1	TRBJ2-5	TGCGCCGGCAGCACTGGACAGGGGGCGCGTTGGGAGGCCCAGTACTTC	CAGSTGQGARWEAQYF
15	NA	NA	TRBV5-1	TRBJ2-5	TGCGCCAGCAGCCTGCGGGCCTCGTCGGGAGAGACCCAGTACTTC	CASSLRASSGETQYF
14	NA	NA	TRBV10-3	TRBJ2-3	TGTGCCATTAGTCCGGACAGAAGCACAGATACGCAGTATTTT	CAISPDRSTDTQYF
16	few	TRBD1	TRBV24-1	TRBJ1-5	TGTGCCACCAGTGGAGCGGGACAGGGGGCTTGGCAGCCCCAGCATTTT	CATSGAGQGAWQPQHF
14	once	TRBD1	TRBV5-1	TRBJ2-3	TGCGCCAGCAGCGACAGGGTTGGTGCAGATACGCAGTATTTT	CASSDRVGADTQYF
16	few	NA	TRBV5-4	TRBJ2-7	TGTGCCAGCAGGTCTGGGCCAGCCGCGAACTCCTACGAGCAGTACTTC	CASRSGPAANSYEQYF
14	NA	TRBD1	TRBV19	TRBJ1-5	TGTGCCAGTAGTTTTGGACAGGGAAATCAGCCCCAGCATTTT	CASSFGQGNQPQHF
17	NA	NA	TRBV5-5	TRBJ1-2	TGTGCCAGCAGCACCCGGGCCCTGGTAGGGGGTTTGTATGGCTACACCTTC	CASSTRALVGGLYGYTF
15	NA	TRBD2	TRBV7-6	TRBJ2-3	TGTGCCAGCAGCTCCCTAGCGGGGGGCACAGATACGCAGTATTTT	CASSSLAGGTDTQYF
14	NA	NA	TRBV5-1	TRBJ1-4	TGCGCCAGCAGCTTGGAGAGGGTAGGGGAAAAACTGTTTTTT	CASSLERVGEKLFF
15	once	NA	TRBV10-2	TRBJ2-7	TGCGCCAGCAGCCAAACCTCGGACAGCAACTACGAGCAGTACTTC	CASSQTSDSNYEQYF
14	NA	TRBD1	TRBV6-5	TRBJ2-3	TGTGCCAGCAGGGGGACAGGGAGGTCAGATACGCAGTATTTT	CASRGTGRSDTQYF
12	NA	TRBD1	TRBV29-1	TRBJ1-1	TGCAGCGTTGAAAGGACAGGGGCCGAAGCTTTCTTT	CSVERTGAEAFF
13	NA	NA	TRBV14	TRBJ2-3	TGTGCCAGCAGCCAAGATTGGAGGGAGACGCAGTATTTT	CASSQDWRETQYF
16	NA	TRBD1	TRBV27	TRBJ2-2	TGTGCCAGCAGTTCGCACAGGGGGCGGAACACCGGGGAGCTGTTTTTT	CASSSHRGRNTGELFF
13	NA	NA	TRBV9	TRBJ1-1	TGTGCCAGCAGCCCTCTCCCCAACACTGAAGCTTTCTTT	CASSPLPNTEAFF
15	NA	NA	TRBV24-1	TRBJ1-3	TGTGCCACCAGTGATTTTTCGCAGGGTGGAAACACCATATATTTT	CATSDFSQGGNTIYF
18	NA	TRBD2	TRBV6-1	TRBJ2-5	TGTGCCAGCAGTGAAACAACTAGCGGGGGGGCTAAGAGGGAGACCCAGTACTTC	CASSETTSGGAKRETQYF
12	NA	NA	TRBV7-9	TRBJ1-5	TGTGCCAGTCAACAGGGTAATCAGCCCCAGCATTTT	CASQQGNQPQHF
13	NA	TRBD1	TRBV11-2	TRBJ1-1	TGTGCCAGCAGCGTGCAGGGGGACACTGAAGCTTTCTTT	CASSVQGDTEAFF
16	NA	TRBD1	TRBV10-1	TRBJ1-6	TGCGCCAGCAGTGGACAGGGCAGCTCCTATAATTCACCCCTCCACTTT	CASSGQGSSYNSPLHF
16	NA	NA	TRBV10-3	TRBJ1-2	TGTGCCATCAGTGAGTCCAAGAAGGACAAAAACTATGGCTACACCTTC	CAISESKKDKNYGYTF
16	NA	TRBD1	TRBV5-4	TRBJ2-1	TGTGCCAGCAGCCCGGACAGGGAAGTAATCTACAATGAGCAGTTCTTC	CASSPDREVIYNEQFF
14	NA	TRBD1	TRBV5-1	TRBJ2-7	TGCGCCAGCAGCCCCGGGACAGGGGCCTACGAGCAGTACTTC	CASSPGTGAYEQYF
12	NA	TRBD1	TRBV5-1	TRBJ1-1	TGCGCCAGCGCCAGGGGGGACACTGAAGCTTTCTTT	CASARGDTEAFF
14	NA	TRBD1	TRBV24-1	TRBJ1-1	TGTGCCACCAGTGATTTTCGGACAGGGGATGGTGCTTTCTTT	CATSDFRTGDGAFF
16	NA	NA	TRBV7-6	TRBJ1-6	TGTGCCAGCAGCTTAGACGGGGGCTCCTATAATTCACCCCTCCACTTT	CASSLDGGSYNSPLHF
12	NA	NA	TRBV2	TRBJ2-1	TGTGCCAGCAGCACAGGGTTCGGTGAGCAGTTCTTC	CASSTGFGEQFF
14	NA	NA	TRBV4-1	TRBJ1-2	TGCGCCAGCAGCCGTGCGGACAGTTCCTATGGCTACACCTTC	CASSRADSSYGYTF
16	NA	NA	TRBV5-1	TRBJ2-1	TGCGCCAGCAGCCCGGGGAGGGGGGCCTCCTACAATGAGCAGTTCTTC	CASSPGRGASYNEQFF
14	NA	TRBD1	TRBV19	TRBJ1-4	TGTGCCAGTACCATGACAGGGGCCCGTGAAAAACTGTTTTTT	CASTMTGAREKLFF
13	NA	TRBD1	TRBV2	TRBJ1-1	TGTGCCAGCAGGTACGGGACAGAGGCGGAAGCTTTCTTT	CASRYGTEAEAFF
15	NA	TRBD1	TRBV7-2	TRBJ1-4	TGTGCCAGCAGCCTCACAGGGGGCTCTAATGAAAAACTGTTTTTT	CASSLTGGSNEKLFF
16	NA	TRBD2	TRBV4-1	TRBJ2-1	TGCGCCAGCAGCCAAGAACTAGCGGGCTCCTACAATGAGCAGTTCTTC	CASSQELAGSYNEQFF